This is a list of T cell receptor beta chains from one sample in a study of T cell changes during pregnancy in multiple sclerosis. Clones were sequenced by immunoSEQ multiplex PCR, and TCRdb holds only the in-frame ones, with some missing. The table shows some 20,000 clones, with approximately 86% occurring only once. Source: CD4+ T cells from peripheral blood mononuclear cells, taken in the first trimester of pregnancy. These receptors were taken from a female donor in good health, enrolled as a control in a pregnancy study. Both conserved end residues are part of each CDR3. A D gene is named only where the DNA matches it firmly. A clone size is listed for some rows: how often the clone was seen (once, few, many), or a class if it is expanded.

j_call: TRBJ1-5; d_call: -; clone_size: -; v_call: TRBV7-2; cdr3_aa: CASSGGLTQPQHF; cdr3_nt: TGTGCCAGCAGTGGAGGTTTGACTCAGCCCCAGCATTTT
j_call: TRBJ2-1; d_call: -; clone_size: -; v_call: TRBV19; cdr3_aa: CASSGGGGPTNEQFF; cdr3_nt: TGTGCCAGTAGTGGTGGGGGGGGCCCTACAAATGAGCAGTTCTTC
j_call: TRBJ1-1; d_call: -; clone_size: -; v_call: TRBV29-1; cdr3_aa: CSGEWAATEAFF; cdr3_nt: TGCAGCGGGGAGTGGGCGGCCACTGAAGCTTTCTTT
j_call: TRBJ2-5; d_call: TRBD2; clone_size: -; v_call: TRBV7-3; cdr3_aa: CASSVRLAGRETQYF; cdr3_nt: TGTGCCAGCAGCGTCCGACTAGCGGGAAGGGAGACCCAGTACTTC
j_call: TRBJ2-2; d_call: TRBD2; clone_size: few; v_call: TRBV7-2; cdr3_aa: CASSQPGLAGGPNTGELFF; cdr3_nt: TGTGCCAGCAGCCAACCGGGACTAGCGGGGGGGCCGAACACCGGGGAGCTGTTTTTT
j_call: TRBJ2-7; d_call: -; clone_size: -; v_call: TRBV5-1; cdr3_aa: CASSLPSGTPSYEQYF; cdr3_nt: TGCGCCAGCAGCTTACCCTCCGGGACTCCTTCCTACGAGCAGTACTTC
j_call: TRBJ2-3; d_call: -; clone_size: -; v_call: TRBV28; cdr3_aa: CASSPLTSTDTQYF; cdr3_nt: TGTGCCAGCAGTCCGCTTACTAGCACAGATACGCAGTATTTT
j_call: TRBJ2-7; d_call: TRBD1; clone_size: -; v_call: TRBV9; cdr3_aa: CASSPGTGYEQYF; cdr3_nt: TGTGCCAGCAGCCCCGGGACAGGTTACGAGCAGTACTTC
j_call: TRBJ1-1; d_call: -; clone_size: -; v_call: TRBV7-3; cdr3_aa: CASSPRVAPRADTEAFF; cdr3_nt: TGTGCCAGCAGCCCCCGCGTGGCGCCGAGGGCGGACACTGAAGCTTTCTTT
j_call: TRBJ1-5; d_call: -; clone_size: -; v_call: TRBV21-1; cdr3_aa: CASLGRPPGPQHF; cdr3_nt: TGTGCCAGCCTTGGGAGGCCCCCTGGGCCCCAGCATTTT
j_call: TRBJ1-5; d_call: -; clone_size: -; v_call: TRBV9; cdr3_aa: CASSQEGRGSQPQHF; cdr3_nt: TGTGCCAGCAGCCAAGAGGGCAGAGGGAGTCAGCCCCAGCATTTT
j_call: TRBJ1-3; d_call: TRBD1; clone_size: once; v_call: TRBV11-2; cdr3_aa: CASSRDRAGATSGNTIYF; cdr3_nt: TGTGCCAGCAGCCGTGACAGGGCAGGAGCCACCTCTGGAAACACCATATATTTT
j_call: TRBJ1-4; d_call: TRBD1; clone_size: few; v_call: TRBV7-6; cdr3_aa: CASSSNRGTDEKLFF; cdr3_nt: TGTGCCAGCAGCTCCAACAGGGGAACTGATGAAAAACTGTTTTTT
j_call: TRBJ2-3; d_call: TRBD2; clone_size: -; v_call: TRBV7-6; cdr3_aa: CASSLPTGTSGRTDTQYF; cdr3_nt: TGTGCCAGCAGCTTACCAACCGGGACTAGCGGGAGGACAGATACGCAGTATTTT
j_call: TRBJ1-6; d_call: -; clone_size: -; v_call: TRBV6-6; cdr3_aa: CASRQGADSPLHF; cdr3_nt: TGTGCCAGCAGACAGGGTGCGGATTCACCCCTCCACTTT
j_call: TRBJ2-7; d_call: -; clone_size: -; v_call: TRBV6-1; cdr3_aa: CASSEVQYEQYF; cdr3_nt: TGTGCCAGCAGTGAAGTCCAATACGAGCAGTACTTC
j_call: TRBJ2-3; d_call: -; clone_size: -; v_call: TRBV29-1; cdr3_aa: CSVSPTGIFTDTQYF; cdr3_nt: TGCAGCGTTTCCCCCACAGGGATTTTCACAGATACGCAGTATTTT
j_call: TRBJ1-2; d_call: TRBD1; clone_size: -; v_call: TRBV6-6; cdr3_aa: CASSTGTGGGNYGYTF; cdr3_nt: TGTGCCAGCAGTACCGGGACAGGGGGGGGAAACTATGGCTACACCTTC
j_call: TRBJ1-1; d_call: TRBD1; clone_size: -; v_call: TRBV12-5; cdr3_aa: CASGLVLQGPMAEAFF; cdr3_nt: TGTGCTAGTGGTTTGGTGCTACAGGGGCCTATGGCTGAAGCTTTCTTT
j_call: TRBJ1-6; d_call: TRBD1; clone_size: -; v_call: TRBV11-2; cdr3_aa: CASSSGQGSGSPLHF; cdr3_nt: TGTGCCAGCAGCTCGGGACAGGGGTCAGGTTCACCCCTCCACTTT
j_call: TRBJ2-1; d_call: -; clone_size: -; v_call: TRBV20-1; cdr3_aa: CSASGRTEQFF; cdr3_nt: TGCAGTGCTAGCGGGAGAACTGAGCAGTTCTTC
j_call: TRBJ2-1; d_call: -; clone_size: once; v_call: TRBV27; cdr3_aa: CASSTTGIQFF; cdr3_nt: TGTGCCAGCAGTACAACCGGGATCCAGTTCTTC
j_call: TRBJ2-4; d_call: -; clone_size: -; v_call: TRBV7-2; cdr3_aa: CASSGGVGAGNIQYF; cdr3_nt: TGTGCCAGCAGCGGGGGCGTGGGGGCCGGAAACATTCAGTACTTC
j_call: TRBJ2-7; d_call: -; clone_size: -; v_call: TRBV5-5; cdr3_aa: CASSSAGRSYEQYF; cdr3_nt: TGTGCCAGCAGCTCCGCGGGGAGATCGTACGAGCAGTACTTC
j_call: TRBJ1-1; d_call: -; clone_size: -; v_call: TRBV5-4; cdr3_aa: CASSLYTEAFF; cdr3_nt: TGTGCCAGCAGCTTGTATACTGAAGCTTTCTTT
j_call: TRBJ2-7; d_call: -; clone_size: -; v_call: TRBV14; cdr3_aa: CASSRGDRGFYEQYF; cdr3_nt: TGTGCCAGCAGCCGGGGGGACCGGGGATTTTACGAGCAGTACTTC
j_call: TRBJ2-1; d_call: -; clone_size: -; v_call: TRBV11-2; cdr3_aa: CASSLVGGYNEQFF; cdr3_nt: TGTGCCAGCAGCTTAGTCGGGGGTTACAATGAGCAGTTCTTC
j_call: TRBJ2-1; d_call: TRBD2; clone_size: once; v_call: TRBV9; cdr3_aa: CASSDTGGNYNEQFF; cdr3_nt: TGTGCCAGCAGCGATACGGGGGGGAATTACAATGAGCAGTTCTTC